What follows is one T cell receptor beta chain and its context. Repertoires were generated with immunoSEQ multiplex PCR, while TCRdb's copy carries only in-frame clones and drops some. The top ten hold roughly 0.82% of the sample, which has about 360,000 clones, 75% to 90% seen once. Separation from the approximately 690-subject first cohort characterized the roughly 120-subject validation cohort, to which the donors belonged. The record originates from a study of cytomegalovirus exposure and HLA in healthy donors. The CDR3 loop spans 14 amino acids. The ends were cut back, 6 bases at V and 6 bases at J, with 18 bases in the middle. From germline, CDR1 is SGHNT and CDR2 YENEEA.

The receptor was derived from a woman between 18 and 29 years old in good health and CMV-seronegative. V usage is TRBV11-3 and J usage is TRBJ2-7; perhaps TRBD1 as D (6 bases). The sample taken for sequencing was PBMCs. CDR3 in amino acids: CASSDRTRMGEQYF. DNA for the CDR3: TGTGCCAGCAGTGACAGGACCCGTATGGGCGAGCAGTACTTC.